One sample yielded the 12 T cell receptor beta chains listed below, sequenced in a study of Ad26.COV2.S vaccination and SARS-CoV-2 variants. Treatment meaning: 15 to 20 received Ad26.COV2.S at low or high dose, single or two shots; about 5 received placebo; per-sample allocation not given. Vaccine and placebo recipients were sampled on day 63 after the first injection. The repertoire was sequenced with immunoSEQ multiplex PCR; TCRdb's copy has only in-frame clones and lacks some. The data show about 410,000 clones, with 80% to 90% seen just once and 3% to 4.5% held by the top ten. Sequencing was performed on peripheral blood, taken in a trial of Ad26.COV2.S vaccine versus placebo. The receptors originated from a person aged 18-65 years who received the Ad26.COV2.S COVID-19 vaccine or a placebo.

V usage is TRBV19 and J usage is TRBJ1-6; weak D call: TRBD1 (6 bases). The length of the CDR3 is 15 residues. V dropped 3 bases and J dropped 9 bases, with 15 bases sitting between them. Germline values: CDR1 LNHDA, CDR2 SQIVND (reference sequence). CDR3 sequence reads: CASSIRRGEGSPLHF. The CDR3 bases are TGTGCCAGTAGTATCCGCAGGGGCGAGGGTTCACCCCTCCACTTT.

The chain recombines TRBV7-2 with TRBJ1-5, with D possibly TRBD1 on 6 matching bases. With 5 bases removed from V and 1 base from J, the gap between germline ends came to 12 bases. The CDR3 runs 15 residues. The germline gives CDR1 SGHTA, CDR2 FQGNSA. The DNA for the CDR3 is TGTGCCAGCAGCCCCCAGCAGGGGAGCAATCAGCCCCAGCATTTT. Protein: CASSPQQGSNQPQHF.

The chain is built from TRBV7-2 and TRBJ2-7, with a weak D call TRBD1 (5 bases). CDR3 length: 14 residues. V lost 3 bases to trimming and J lost 5 bases, with 14 bases between them. The germline gives CDR1 SGHTA, CDR2 FQGNSA. The CDR3 region is CASSLDGASDEQYF. In DNA form, the CDR3 reads TGTGCCAGCAGCTTGGATGGGGCCAGCGACGAGCAGTACTTC.

Written as DNA, the CDR3 is TGCGCCAGCAGCCAACCGGGGACGGGAATTAATTCACCCCTCCACTTT. Amino acids: CASSQPGTGINSPLHF. The gene calls are TRBV4-1 and TRBJ1-6; possibly TRBD1 for D (5 bases). CDR3 size: 16 residues. Germline CDR1 is MGHRA and CDR2 is YSYEKL. Trimming left V 2 bases short and J 6 bases short, with 14 bases between.

The chain has TRBV7-9 and TRBJ2-2; 9 bases fit TRBD1. J lost 5 bases, V lost 1 base, and 8 bases had no gene match. CDR1 and CDR2 from the germline V gene are SEHNR and FQNEAQ (reference sequence). This CDR3 comprises 17 residues. CDR3 nucleotide sequence: TGTGCCAGCAGCTTAGGGTTCGGGACAGGGCTGACCGGGGAGCTGTTTTTT. Translation gives CASSLGFGTGLTGELFF.

The chain uses TRBV4-3 and TRBJ2-3; 9 positions match TRBD1. The J segment lost 3 bases and the V segment lost 3 bases, leaving 7 bases of the junction unmatched. This CDR3 is built from 16 residues. Germline CDR1 is LGHNA and CDR2 is YSLEER. The CDR3 protein is CASSQMTGGETDTQYF. The CDR3 DNA sequence: TGCGCCAGCAGCCAGATGACAGGGGGAGAGACAGATACGCAGTATTTT.

The chain is built from TRBV4-1 and TRBJ1-3; TRBD1 matches 7 bases. The germline CDR1 and CDR2 sequences are MGHRA and YSYEKL. The CDR3 consists of 17 residues. V lost 1 base and J lost 0; bases outside the gene matches: 6. CDR3 in amino acids: CASSQGRQGSSGNTIYF. The CDR3 bases are TGCGCCAGCAGCCAAGGGCGACAGGGAAGCTCTGGAAACACCATATATTTT.

This chain links TRBV5-1 with TRBJ1-1; 10 bases align to TRBD1. V lost 5 bases, J lost 1 base, and 8 bases stayed unmatched. Germline lookup yields CDR1 SGHRS and CDR2 YFSETQ. CDR3 length equals 16 residues. As DNA, the CDR3 is TGCGCCAGCAGTTCAGGGACAGGGGTATCGAACACTGAAGCTTTCTTT. Protein product: CASSSGTGVSNTEAFF.

The V gene is TRBV7-9, the J gene TRBJ1-2; possible D gene TRBD1, 6 bases. The CDR3 extends over 15 amino acids. Germline V lookup: CDR1 SEHNR, CDR2 FQNEAQ (reference sequence). Trimming shortened V by 3 bases and J by 7 bases, and 18 bases separated the two germline ends. CDR3 DNA sequence: TGTGCCAGCAGCTTGAAAGGACAGACTCCCGGTGGCTACACCTTC. Translation gives CASSLKGQTPGGYTF.

The gene calls are TRBV7-8 and TRBJ2-7; 12 bases fit TRBD2. The CDR3 covers 16 residues. The germline CDR1 and CDR2 sequences are SGHVS and FQNEAQ. Trimming cost V 5 bases and J 0 bases; bases outside gene matches: 5. The CDR3 region is CASSKTSGGSSYEQYF. DNA for the CDR3: TGTGCCAGCAGCAAAACTAGCGGGGGGAGCTCCTACGAGCAGTACTTC.

The chain joins TRBV6-2 or TRBV6-3 to TRBJ1-2; D is possibly TRBD1 (5 bases). V lost 2 bases to trimming and J lost 6 bases, with 16 bases between them. Per germline, CDR1 MNHEY and CDR2 SVGEGT. The CDR3 has 15 amino acids. CDR3 in DNA: TGTGCCAGCAGTTACGAGGGGTTAACCCTCAATGGCTACACCTTC. Encoded protein: CASSYEGLTLNGYTF.

In the case of this clone: One end of the junction does not line up with germline, which may come from a read error. The gene calls are TRBV7-2 and TRBJ2-7; 11 bases fit TRBD2. The CDR3 spans 12 residues. Germline-derived CDR1 and CDR2 are SGHTA and FQGNSA. The CDR3 spells CSSGGSSYEQYF. The CDR3 nucleotides read TGCTCTAGCGGGGGGAGCTCCTACGAGCAGTACTTC.